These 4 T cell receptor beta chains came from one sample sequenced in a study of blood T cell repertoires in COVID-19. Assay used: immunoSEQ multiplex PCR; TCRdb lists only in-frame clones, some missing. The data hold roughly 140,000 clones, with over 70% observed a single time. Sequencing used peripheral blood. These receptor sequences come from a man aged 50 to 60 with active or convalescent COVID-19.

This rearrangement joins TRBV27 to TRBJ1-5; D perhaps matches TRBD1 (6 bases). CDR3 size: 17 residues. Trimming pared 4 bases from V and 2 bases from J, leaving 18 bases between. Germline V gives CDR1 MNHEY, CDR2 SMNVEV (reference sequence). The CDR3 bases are TGTGCCAGCAGTTCCGCCGGGGGAGGGGGAGGCAATCAGCCCCAGCATTTT. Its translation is CASSSAGGGGGNQPQHF.

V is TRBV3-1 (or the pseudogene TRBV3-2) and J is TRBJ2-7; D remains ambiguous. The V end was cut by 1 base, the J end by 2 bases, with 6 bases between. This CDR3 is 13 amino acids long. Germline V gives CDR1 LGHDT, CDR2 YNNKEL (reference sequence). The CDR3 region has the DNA TGTGCCAGCAGCCAAGTGAGCGCCTACGAGCAGTACTTC. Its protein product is CASSQVSAYEQYF.

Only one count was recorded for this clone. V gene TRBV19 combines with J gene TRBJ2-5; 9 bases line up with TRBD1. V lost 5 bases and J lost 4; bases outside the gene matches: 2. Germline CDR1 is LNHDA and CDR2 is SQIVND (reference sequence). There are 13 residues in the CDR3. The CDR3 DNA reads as TGTGCCAGTAGTGCACAGGGGGCAGAGACCCAGTACTTC. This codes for CASSAQGAETQYF.

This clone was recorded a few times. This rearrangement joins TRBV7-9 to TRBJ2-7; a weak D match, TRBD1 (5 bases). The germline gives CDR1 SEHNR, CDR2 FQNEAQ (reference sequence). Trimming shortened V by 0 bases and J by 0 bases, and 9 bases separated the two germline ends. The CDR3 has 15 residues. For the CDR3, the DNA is TGTGCCAGCAGCTTAGCCCACAGGAGCTCCTACGAGCAGTACTTC. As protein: CASSLAHRSSYEQYF.